Sequencing of this T cell receptor (beta chain) was carried out in a study of glioma-infiltrating T cells. TCR alpha and beta CDR3 regions were amplified from RNA using iRepertoire nested multiplex PCR. Input was roughly 95-400 ng of tissue mRNA or PBMC total RNA. MiXCR, applied by TCRdb to the multiplex PCR reads, yields one record per CDR3 protein. Here the sample spans around 190,000 distinct CDR3 sequences, around 30% being singletons. Points from the study as a whole: Only very few CDR3 sequences appeared in both tissue and blood.

The J segment lost 4 bases and the V segment lost 6 bases, leaving 7 bases of the junction unmatched. CDR1 and CDR2 from the germline V gene are SNHLY and FYNNEI. This CDR3 contains 15 residues. This clonotype was seen at least ten times. Its cognate antigen is unknown. This receptor was identified in a human donor with low-grade glioma or glioblastoma, undergoing nonglioma brain surgery, or in good health (not recorded which). Sample: glioma tissue, nonneoplastic brain tissue, or PBMCs (not recorded which). This chain connects TRBV2 to TRBJ2-5; TRBD1 matches at 11 bases. CDR3: CASRSGQGALETQYF. Written as DNA, the CDR3 is TGTGCCAGCAGGAGCGGACAGGGGGCGTTAGAGACCCAGTACTTC. Looking up the rest from reference TRBV2 and TRBJ2-5 gives the full variable domain: EPEVTQTPSHQVTQMGQEVILRCVPISNHLYFYWYRQILGQKVEFLVSFYNNEISEKSEIFDDQFSVERPDGSNFTLKIRSTKLEDSAMYFCASRSGQGALETQYFGPGTRLLVL.